The 14 T cell receptor beta chains below come from one sample, sequenced in a study of identical twins. In TCRdb, the 5' RACE reads were re-called with MiXCR into one record per CDR3 protein. The top ten clones hold 0.8% to 1% of a sample with some 660,000 distinct CDR3 sequences, roughly 8% of them seen once. This sample was also put to use in a study of yellow fever vaccine responses in identical twins.

Sample: PBMCs. These receptors came from a woman between 18 and 30 years old in good health.

This clonotype was detected ten times or more. This chain links TRBV20-1 with TRBJ2-7; D ambiguous. Germline V gene lookup returns CDR1 DFQATT and CDR2 SNEGSKA (reference sequence). This CDR3 has 15 amino acids. Trimming cost V 6 bases and J 3 bases, with 21 bases left between them. CDR3 in amino acids: CSAPSASGASYEQYF. CDR3 nucleotide sequence: TGCAGTGCGCCCAGTGCCAGTGGCGCGAGCTACGAGCAGTACTTC.

The J gene is TRBJ2-1, the V gene TRBV29-1; 8 positions agree with TRBD2. This CDR3 is built from 14 residues. The trim removed 5 bases at V and 6 bases at J, leaving 9 bases unmatched. From germline, CDR1 is SQVTM and CDR2 ANQGSEA. The CDR3 DNA is TGCAGCGTTCCGGGGCGGGAGGTAGGCAATGAGCAGTTCTTC. It is translated as CSVPGREVGNEQFF.

In its sample, this clonotype was seen a few times. This sequence joins TRBV20-1 and TRBJ2-5, with TRBD2 matching over 11 bases. The CDR3 contains 16 residues. Per germline, CDR1 DFQATT and CDR2 SNEGSKA (reference sequence). J lost 2 bases, V lost 6 bases, and 11 bases had no gene match. CDR3 in DNA: TGCAGTGCAAATGAGCCTAGCGGGAGGAAACAAGAGACCCAGTACTTC. Translated: CSANEPSGRKQETQYF.

This clonotype came up many times. V gene TRBV6-1 combines with J gene TRBJ2-1, with D perhaps matching TRBD1 or TRBD2 (5 bases each). V shed 7 bases and J shed 9 bases, with 16 bases lying between them. The CDR3 consists of 13 residues. CDR1 and CDR2 (germline): MNHNS, SASEGT. CDR3 loop: CASITLEGSEQFF. Written as DNA, the CDR3 is TGTGCCAGCATCACCCTCGAGGGGTCTGAGCAGTTCTTC.

This clonotype has ten or more counts. V usage is TRBV12-3 or TRBV12-4 and J usage is TRBJ2-7; the match to TRBD2 covers 12 bases. With V trimmed by 1 base and J by 2 bases, 6 bases remained unmatched. The CDR3 contains 17 residues. The chain's CDR3 is CASSLGGTSGHTYEQYF. The CDR3 nucleotides are TGTGCCAGCAGTTTAGGCGGGACTAGCGGGCATACCTACGAGCAGTACTTC.

The gene calls are TRBV7-9 and TRBJ2-1; 12 nucleotides match TRBD2. J lost 8 bases, V lost 5 bases, and 7 bases had no gene match. Germline V CDR1 and CDR2: SEHNR, FQNEAQ (reference sequence). The CDR3 spans 15 residues. CDR3 DNA: TGTGCCAGCAGCATGCTAGCGGGGGGGTACGATGAGCAGTTCTTC. As protein: CASSMLAGGYDEQFF.

In this sample, this clonotype turned up a few times. The chain links TRBV11-2 to TRBJ2-7; the match to TRBD1 covers 9 bases. This CDR3 has 19 amino acids. V shed 4 bases and J 3 bases; nucleotides not matched to a gene: 19. From germline, CDR1 is SGHAT and CDR2 FQNNGV. Here the CDR3 reads CASSSLFGDRVSPVYEQYF. Here the CDR3 DNA reads TGTGCCAGCAGCTCACTTTTTGGGGACAGGGTGTCTCCAGTCTACGAGCAGTACTTC.

A word on this clonotype: A much larger clone lies one base from this, so it may be a read error. The chain links TRBV29-1 to TRBJ2-1; 10 nucleotides agree with TRBD1. Per germline, CDR1 SQVTM and CDR2 ANQGSEA. There are 13 residues in the CDR3. CDR3 bases: TGCAGCATAGGACAGGGGGGGTACAATGGGCAGTTCTTC. This gives the protein CSIGQGGYNGQFF.

This clonotype appeared many times. The chain combines TRBV7-9 with TRBJ2-3; D is ambiguous. The CDR3 sequence is 13 residues long. Trimming cost V 6 bases and J 3 bases, with 10 bases left between them. CDR1 and CDR2 from the germline V gene are SEHNR and FQNEAQ (reference sequence). The CDR3 DNA sequence: TGTGCCAGCAGAAAGCGCCTGACAGATACGCAGTATTTT. It encodes CASRKRLTDTQYF.

This clonotype was picked up a small number of times. The chain has TRBV7-9 and TRBJ1-2; 9 bases are shared with TRBD1. CDR1 is SEHNR and CDR2 is FQNEAQ in the germline V gene (reference sequence). The CDR3 extends over 17 amino acids. After removal of 5 bases from V and 8 bases from J, the junction contained 18 bases not matched to a gene. The CDR3 sequence is CASSASRDRESLRGYTF. CDR3 nucleotide sequence: TGTGCCAGCAGCGCATCCCGGGACAGGGAATCTCTGAGGGGCTACACCTTC.

Concerning this clonotype: Sequence at one end of the junction differs from germline and may be a read error. This chain connects TRBV3-1 to TRBJ2-3, with unresolved D. Germline-derived CDR1 and CDR2 are LGHDT and YNNKEL (reference sequence). The CDR3 extends over 15 amino acids. The CDR3 is CASCQGIAGTDTQYF. In DNA form, the CDR3 reads TGTGCCAGCTGCCAAGGAATCGCGGGCACAGATACGCAGTATTTT.

This clonotype was observed a few times. For the CDR3, the DNA is TGTGCCAGCAGTCTGAACAGGGTAGCGTCCGAGCAGTACTTC. Its translation is CASSLNRVASEQYF. The chain uses TRBV12-3 or TRBV12-4 and TRBJ2-7, with a tentative D call TRBD1 (6 bases). This CDR3 is 14 amino acids long. Between the trimmed V and J ends, which lost 5 bases and 6 bases, there was a span of 17 bases.

This clonotype was found a few times. The chain recombines TRBV27 with TRBJ1-1; D is undetermined. V lost 6 bases to trimming and J lost 8 bases, with 13 bases between them. Germline values: CDR1 MNHEY, CDR2 SMNVEV (reference sequence). CDR3 length equals 12 residues. Here the CDR3 DNA reads TGTGCCAGCAGCCCTACGGCGGGGGAAGCTTTCTTT. It translates to CASSPTAGEAFF.

The chain joins TRBV7-2 to TRBJ2-1; no clear D gene. This CDR3 contains 15 residues. V was pared by 5 bases and J by 11 bases, with 22 bases between. From germline, CDR1 is SGHTA and CDR2 FQGNSA. In nucleotides, the CDR3 is TGTGCCAGCAGCGACCCGGTCGGCCGACCTCCTAAGCAGTTCTTC. Protein product: CASSDPVGRPPKQFF.